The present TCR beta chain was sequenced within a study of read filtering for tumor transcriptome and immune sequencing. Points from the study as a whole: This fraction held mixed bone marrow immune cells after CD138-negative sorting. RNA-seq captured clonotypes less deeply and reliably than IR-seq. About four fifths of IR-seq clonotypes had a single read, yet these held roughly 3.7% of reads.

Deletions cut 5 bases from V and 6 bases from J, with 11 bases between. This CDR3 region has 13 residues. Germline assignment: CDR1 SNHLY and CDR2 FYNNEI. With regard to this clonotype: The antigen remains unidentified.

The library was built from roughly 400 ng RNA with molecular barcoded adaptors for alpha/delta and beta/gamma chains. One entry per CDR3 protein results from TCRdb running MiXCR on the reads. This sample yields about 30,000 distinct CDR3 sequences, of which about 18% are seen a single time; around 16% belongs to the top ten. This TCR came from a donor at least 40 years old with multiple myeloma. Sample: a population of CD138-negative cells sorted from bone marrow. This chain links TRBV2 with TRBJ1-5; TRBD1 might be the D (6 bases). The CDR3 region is CASSFTGIQPQHF. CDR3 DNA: TGTGCCAGCAGTTTTACAGGGATTCAGCCCCAGCATTTT.